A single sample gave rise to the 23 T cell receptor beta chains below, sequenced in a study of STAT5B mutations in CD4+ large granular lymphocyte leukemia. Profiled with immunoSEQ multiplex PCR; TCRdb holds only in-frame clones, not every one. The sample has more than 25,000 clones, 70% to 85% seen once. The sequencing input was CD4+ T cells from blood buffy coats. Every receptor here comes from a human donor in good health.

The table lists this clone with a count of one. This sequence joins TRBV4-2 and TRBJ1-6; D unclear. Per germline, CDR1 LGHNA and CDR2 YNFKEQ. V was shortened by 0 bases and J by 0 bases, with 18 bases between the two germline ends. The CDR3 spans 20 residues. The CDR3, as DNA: TGTGCCAGCAGCCAAGATCGGAACGTGGGCAGGAGCTCCTATAATTCACCCCTCCACTTT. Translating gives CASSQDRNVGRSSYNSPLHF.

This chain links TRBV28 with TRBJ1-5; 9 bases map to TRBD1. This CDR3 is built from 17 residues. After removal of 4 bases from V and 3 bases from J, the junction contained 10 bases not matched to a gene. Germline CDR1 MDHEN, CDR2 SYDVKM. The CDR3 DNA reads TGTGCCAGCAGTTCCCGAACCGGGACAGGGTACAATCAGCCCCAGCATTTT. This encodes CASSSRTGTGYNQPQHF.

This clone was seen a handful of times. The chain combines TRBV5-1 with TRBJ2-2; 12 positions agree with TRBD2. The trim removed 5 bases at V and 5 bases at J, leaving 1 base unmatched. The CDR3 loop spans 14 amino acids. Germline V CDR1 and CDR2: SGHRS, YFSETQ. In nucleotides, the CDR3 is TGCGCCAGCAGAACTAGCGGGGGGACCGGGGAGCTGTTTTTT. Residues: CASRTSGGTGELFF.

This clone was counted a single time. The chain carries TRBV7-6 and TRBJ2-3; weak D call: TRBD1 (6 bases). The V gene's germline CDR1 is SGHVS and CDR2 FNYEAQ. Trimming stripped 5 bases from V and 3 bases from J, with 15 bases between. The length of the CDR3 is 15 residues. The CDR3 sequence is CASSGPIQGTDTQYF. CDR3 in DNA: TGTGCCAGCAGCGGTCCGATACAGGGAACAGATACGCAGTATTTT.

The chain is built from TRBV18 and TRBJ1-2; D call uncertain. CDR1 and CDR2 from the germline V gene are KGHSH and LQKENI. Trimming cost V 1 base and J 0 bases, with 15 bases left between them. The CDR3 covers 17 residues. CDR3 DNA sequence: TGTGCCAGCTCACCACTCGTCAAAGGGCCCTCTAACTATGGCTACACCTTC. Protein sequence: CASSPLVKGPSNYGYTF.

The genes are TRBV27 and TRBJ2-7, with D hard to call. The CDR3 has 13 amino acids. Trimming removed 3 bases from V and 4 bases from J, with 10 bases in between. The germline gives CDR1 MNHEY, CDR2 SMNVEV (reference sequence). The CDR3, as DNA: TGTGCCAGCAGTTTTGGGGTACAGTACGAGCAGTACTTC. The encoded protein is CASSFGVQYEQYF.

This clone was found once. The CDR3: CAISEFRGAGEEKLFF. CDR3 DNA sequence: TGTGCCATCAGTGAGTTCAGAGGGGCCGGAGAGGAAAAACTGTTTTTT. The J gene is TRBJ1-4, the V gene TRBV10-3; TRBD1 is a possible D gene (5 bases). Trimming pared 1 base from V and 8 bases from J, leaving 17 bases between. CDR3 length equals 16 residues. Germline V gene lookup returns CDR1 ENHRY and CDR2 SYGVKD.

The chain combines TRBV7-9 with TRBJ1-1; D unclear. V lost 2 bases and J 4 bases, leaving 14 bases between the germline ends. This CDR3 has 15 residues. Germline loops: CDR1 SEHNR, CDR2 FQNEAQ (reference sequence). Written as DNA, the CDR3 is TGTGCCAGCAGCTTACCGATGGCCCATGGCACTGAAGCTTTCTTT. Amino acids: CASSLPMAHGTEAFF.

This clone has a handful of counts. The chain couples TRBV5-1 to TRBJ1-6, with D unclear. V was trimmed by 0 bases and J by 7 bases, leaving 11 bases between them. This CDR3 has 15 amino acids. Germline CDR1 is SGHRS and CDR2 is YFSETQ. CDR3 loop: CASSLDQAVNSPLHF. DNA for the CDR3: TGCGCCAGCAGCTTGGACCAGGCGGTCAATTCACCCCTCCACTTT.

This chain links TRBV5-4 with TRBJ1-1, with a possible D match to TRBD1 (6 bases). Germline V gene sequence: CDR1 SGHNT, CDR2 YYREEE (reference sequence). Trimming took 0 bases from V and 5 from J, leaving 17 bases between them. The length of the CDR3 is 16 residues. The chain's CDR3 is CASSLAGTLTGTEAFF. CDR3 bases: TGTGCCAGCAGCTTGGCTGGGACCCTCACAGGGACTGAAGCTTTCTTT.

The CDR3 spells CASSRDHLGYREQYV. The CDR3 DNA reads as TGTGCCAGCAGCCGGGACCACCTGGGCTACCGCGAGCAGTACGTC. The J gene is TRBJ2-7, the V gene TRBV28; D is tentatively TRBD1 or TRBD2 (5 bases each). Germline values: CDR1 MDHEN, CDR2 SYDVKM. CDR3 length: 15 amino acids. Trimming removed 6 bases from V and 6 bases from J, with 21 bases in between.

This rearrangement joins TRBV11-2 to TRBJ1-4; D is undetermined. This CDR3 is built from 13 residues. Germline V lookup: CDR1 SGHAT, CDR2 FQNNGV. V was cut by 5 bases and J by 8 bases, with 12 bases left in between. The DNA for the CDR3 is TGTGCCAGCAGCGGCGATCTTGTGGAAAAACTGTTTTTT. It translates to CASSGDLVEKLFF.

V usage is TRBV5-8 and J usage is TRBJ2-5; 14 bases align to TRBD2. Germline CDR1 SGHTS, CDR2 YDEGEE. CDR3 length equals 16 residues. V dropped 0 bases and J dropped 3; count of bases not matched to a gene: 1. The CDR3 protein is CASSLGGLAGEETQYF. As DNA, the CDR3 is TGTGCCAGCAGCTTGGGGGGACTAGCGGGGGAAGAGACCCAGTACTTC.

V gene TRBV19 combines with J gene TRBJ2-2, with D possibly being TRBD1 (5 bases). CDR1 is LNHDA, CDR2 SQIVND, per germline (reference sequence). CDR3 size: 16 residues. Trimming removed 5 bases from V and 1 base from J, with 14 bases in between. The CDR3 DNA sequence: TGTGCCAGTAGTCTGAACAGGCCCCAGAACACCGGGGAGCTGTTTTTT. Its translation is CASSLNRPQNTGELFF. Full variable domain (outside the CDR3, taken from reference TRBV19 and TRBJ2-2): DGGITQSPKYLFRKEGQNVTLSCEQNLNHDAMYWYRQDPGQGLRLIYYSQIVNDFQKGDIAEGYSVSREKKESFPLTVTSAQKNPTAFYLCASSLNRPQNTGELFFGEGSRLTVL.

Here the CDR3 reads CASSRGTGQSNEQFF. Here the CDR3 DNA reads TGTGCCAGCAGCCGGGGGACAGGGCAGAGCAATGAGCAGTTCTTC. J is TRBJ2-1 and V is TRBV6-5, with 9 bases matching TRBD1. Germline loops: CDR1 MNHEY, CDR2 SVGAGI. J lost 6 bases, V lost 6 bases, and 9 bases had no gene match. This CDR3 has 15 residues.

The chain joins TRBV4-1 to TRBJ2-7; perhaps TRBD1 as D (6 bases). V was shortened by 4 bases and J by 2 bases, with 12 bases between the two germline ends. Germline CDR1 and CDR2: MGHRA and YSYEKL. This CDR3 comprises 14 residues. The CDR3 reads CASSPQQGPYEQYF. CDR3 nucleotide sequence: TGCGCCAGCAGCCCCCAACAGGGCCCCTACGAGCAGTACTTC.

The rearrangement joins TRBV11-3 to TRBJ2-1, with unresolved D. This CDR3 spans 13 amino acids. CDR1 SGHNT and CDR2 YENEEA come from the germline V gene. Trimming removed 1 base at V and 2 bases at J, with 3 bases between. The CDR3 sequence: CASSLGAYNEQFF. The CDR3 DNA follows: TGTGCCAGCAGCTTAGGAGCCTACAATGAGCAGTTCTTC.

CDR3 amino acids: CASSLNPGRAFF. CDR3 sequence (DNA): TGTGCCAGCAGTTTAAATCCAGGGAGAGCTTTCTTT. The chain employs TRBV28 and TRBJ1-1, with D possibly matching TRBD1 (5 bases). The CDR3 is 12 amino acids. Germline CDR1 and CDR2: MDHEN and SYDVKM. V was trimmed by 2 bases and J by 10 bases, leaving 11 bases between them.

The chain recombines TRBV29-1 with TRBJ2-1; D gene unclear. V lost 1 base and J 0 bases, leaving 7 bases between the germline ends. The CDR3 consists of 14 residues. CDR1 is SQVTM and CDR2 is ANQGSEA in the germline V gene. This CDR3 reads CSVEGWPSYNEQFF. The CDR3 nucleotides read TGCAGCGTTGAAGGGTGGCCCTCCTACAATGAGCAGTTCTTC.

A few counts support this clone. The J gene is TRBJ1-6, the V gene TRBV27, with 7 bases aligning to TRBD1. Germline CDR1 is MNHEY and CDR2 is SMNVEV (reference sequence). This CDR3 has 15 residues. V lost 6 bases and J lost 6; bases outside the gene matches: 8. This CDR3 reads CASRPGTALNSPLHF. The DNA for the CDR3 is TGTGCCAGCAGACCCGGGACAGCTCTTAATTCACCCCTCCACTTT.

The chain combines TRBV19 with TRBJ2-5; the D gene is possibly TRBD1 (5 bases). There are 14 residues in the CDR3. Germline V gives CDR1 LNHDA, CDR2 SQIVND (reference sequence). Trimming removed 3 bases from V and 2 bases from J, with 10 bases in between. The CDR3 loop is CASSIQGVQETQYF. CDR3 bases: TGTGCCAGTAGTATTCAGGGTGTTCAAGAGACCCAGTACTTC.

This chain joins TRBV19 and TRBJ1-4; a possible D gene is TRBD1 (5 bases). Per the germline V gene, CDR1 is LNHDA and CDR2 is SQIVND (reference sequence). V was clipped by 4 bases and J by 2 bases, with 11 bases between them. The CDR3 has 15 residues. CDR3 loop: CASSKLGETNEKLFF. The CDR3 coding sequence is TGTGCCAGTAGTAAGTTGGGGGAGACTAATGAAAAACTGTTTTTT.

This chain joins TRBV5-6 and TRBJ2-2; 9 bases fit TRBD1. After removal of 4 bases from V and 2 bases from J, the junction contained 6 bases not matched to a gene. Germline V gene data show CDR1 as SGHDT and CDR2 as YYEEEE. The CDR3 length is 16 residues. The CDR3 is CASSPPGQGNTGELFF. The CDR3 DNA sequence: TGTGCCAGCAGCCCCCCGGGACAGGGTAACACCGGGGAGCTGTTTTTT. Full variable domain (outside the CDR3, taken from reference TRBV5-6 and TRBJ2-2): DAGVTQSPTHLIKTRGQQVTLRCSPKSGHDTVSWYQQALGQGPQFIFQYYEEEERQRGNFPDRFSGHQFPNYSSELNVNALLLGDSALYLCASSPPGQGNTGELFFGEGSRLTVL.